A single sample is the source of the 13 T cell receptor beta chains below, sequenced in a study of shared clonotypes between healthy human individuals. Assay used: immunoSEQ multiplex PCR; TCRdb lists only in-frame clones, some missing. The sample shows around 690,000 clones, about 92% of them seen only once. Sequencing used memory CD8+ T cells from PBMCs. Subset of the sample: CD45RO+ cells pooled with CCR7-negative TemRA cells. These TCRs come from a man younger than 30 in good health. Some clones in this sample may be carry-over from other donors' samples.

This clone occurred a few times. The rearrangement links TRBV7-7 to TRBJ2-1; perhaps D is TRBD1 or TRBD2 (5 bases each). CDR3 length: 16 residues. V was cut by 5 bases and J by 4 bases, with 18 bases left in between. CDR1 is SSHAT, CDR2 FNYEAQ, per germline (reference sequence). The CDR3 nucleotides read TGTGCCAGCAGCCCCTCCCTCCGTGGGACGTACAATGAGCAGTTCTTC. Protein product: CASSPSLRGTYNEQFF. The full variable domain, rest sourced from reference TRBV7-7 and TRBJ2-1, is GAGVSQSPRYKVTKRGQDVTLRCDPISSHATLYWYQQALGQGPEFLTYFNYEAQPDKSGLPSDRFSAERPEGSISTLTIQRTEQRDSAMYRCASSPSLRGTYNEQFFGPGTRLTVL.

The CDR3 spells CASSIRLAPNEQFF. The CDR3 DNA follows: TGTGCCAGTAGTATCAGGCTAGCTCCCAATGAGCAGTTCTTC. The V gene is TRBV19, the J gene TRBJ2-1; a weak D match, TRBD2 (5 bases). Trimming stripped 3 bases from V and 6 bases from J, with 12 bases between. In germline, CDR1 is LNHDA, CDR2 SQIVND (reference sequence). This CDR3 has 14 amino acids.

This clone appeared once. This sequence joins TRBV11-1 and TRBJ1-1; D not certain. The V end was cut by 1 base, the J end by 3 bases, with 6 bases between. Germline CDR1 reads SGHAT; CDR2 reads FQDESV (reference sequence). The CDR3 length is 13 residues. As DNA, the CDR3 is TGTGCCAGCAGCTTAGGTGGTCACACTGAAGCTTTCTTT. It yields the protein CASSLGGHTEAFF.

The rearrangement joins TRBV28 to TRBJ2-1; D not certain. CDR1 is MDHEN, CDR2 SYDVKM, per germline. CDR3 size: 13 residues. V was shortened by 5 bases and J by 2 bases, with 7 bases between the two germline ends. As DNA, the CDR3 is TGTGCCAGCAGTCTCAACACCTACAATGAGCAGTTCTTC. It specifies CASSLNTYNEQFF.

The chain has TRBV28 and TRBJ2-3; 12 positions agree with TRBD2. There are 15 residues in the CDR3. The trim removed 4 bases at V and 4 bases at J, leaving 3 bases unmatched. Germline V gene lookup returns CDR1 MDHEN and CDR2 SYDVKM. The DNA of the CDR3 is TGTGCCAGCAGTTCGACTAGCGGGAGTGCAGATACGCAGTATTTT. Its translation: CASSSTSGSADTQYF.

The rearrangement uses TRBV6-6 and TRBJ2-1; D is uncertain. Germline CDR1 MNHNY, CDR2 SVGAGI (reference sequence). The CDR3 covers 13 residues. The germline V and J ends were trimmed by 2 bases and 4 bases, with 6 bases remaining between them. CDR3 nucleotides: TGTGCCAGCAGTTACGCCTCGTACAATGAGCAGTTCTTC. Amino acids: CASSYASYNEQFF.

The chain joins TRBV5-6 to TRBJ2-7, with a tentative D call TRBD1 (6 bases). This CDR3 has 14 residues. V gave up 2 bases and J gave up 3 bases, with 12 bases separating them. The germline V gene encodes CDR1 SGHDT and CDR2 YYEEEE. CDR3 bases: TGTGCCAGCAGCTTCGTAACAGGGATCTACGAGCAGTACTTC. It is translated as CASSFVTGIYEQYF.

This clone was recorded only once. This chain joins TRBV6-1 and TRBJ1-5; D call uncertain. Germline-derived CDR1 and CDR2 are MNHNS and SASEGT. The CDR3 contains 12 residues. V shed 3 bases and J shed 4 bases, with 4 bases lying between them. The CDR3 loop reads CASSDRNQPQHF. The CDR3 region has the DNA TGTGCCAGCAGTGATCGGAATCAGCCCCAGCATTTT.

The chain uses TRBV27 and TRBJ2-1; D is unclear. This CDR3 is built from 12 residues. Germline V gene data show CDR1 as MNHEY and CDR2 as SMNVEV (reference sequence). V gave up 5 bases and J gave up 9 bases, with 11 bases separating them. DNA of the CDR3: TGTGCCAGCAGTCCCGGGCTTCTTGAGCAGTTCTTC. Amino acids: CASSPGLLEQFF.

The CDR3 sequence is CAIGWGGSYEQYF. DNA for the CDR3: TGTGCCATAGGGTGGGGGGGCTCCTACGAGCAGTACTTC. The rearrangement links TRBV6-1 to TRBJ2-7; 7 nucleotides align to TRBD2. The V gene end was trimmed by 10 bases and the J gene end by 0 bases; junction bases not matched to a gene: 6. The CDR3 sequence is 13 residues long. Germline loops: CDR1 MNHNS, CDR2 SASEGT.

This clone was detected ten times or more. The sample contains more than one DNA sequence encoding this CDR3. The chain's CDR3 is CASSTGELFF. CDR3 DNA: TGTGCCAGCAGCACCGGGGAGCTGTTTTTT. V is TRBV7-9 and J is TRBJ2-2; no definite D call. V was trimmed by 5 bases and J by 5 bases, leaving 0 bases between them. The CDR3 has 10 amino acids. CDR1 is SEHNR, CDR2 FQNEAQ, per germline (reference sequence).

This chain connects TRBV4-1 to TRBJ2-2; possibly TRBD2 for D (6 bases). Germline V CDR1 and CDR2: MGHRA, YSYEKL. V was clipped by 7 bases and J by 5 bases, with 14 bases between them. This CDR3 is 14 amino acids long. The CDR3 here is CASKPGGLTGELFF. The CDR3, as DNA: TGCGCCAGCAAACCCGGGGGATTGACCGGGGAGCTGTTTTTT.

The chain has TRBV7-9 and TRBJ2-1; D is uncertain. Trimming stripped 4 bases from V and 8 bases from J, with 12 bases between. The CDR3 runs to 13 residues. CDR1 and CDR2 from the germline V gene are SEHNR and FQNEAQ (reference sequence). The CDR3 is CASSYPGGDEQFF. CDR3 bases: TGTGCCAGCAGCTACCCAGGCGGCGATGAGCAGTTCTTC.